The 9 T cell receptor beta chains below were found in one sample sequenced in a study of Ad26.COV2.S vaccination and SARS-CoV-2 variants. As for treatment: about 20 received Ad26.COV2.S at low or high dose, single or two shots; 5 received placebo; per-sample allocation not given. Each sample was drawn 63 days after the first injection (of vaccine or placebo). Sequencing was performed with immunoSEQ multiplex PCR; in TCRdb, only in-frame clones are kept and a portion is missing. The data hold about 440,000 clones, with less than 95% observed a single time. The starting material was peripheral blood, obtained in a trial of Ad26.COV2.S vaccine versus placebo. Receptor source: a person aged 18-65 years who received the Ad26.COV2.S COVID-19 vaccine or a placebo.

Only one count was recorded for this clone. V gene TRBV7-2 combines with J gene TRBJ1-5; D possibly corresponds to TRBD1 (5 bases). The CDR3 contains 15 residues. Germline V gene data show CDR1 as SGHTA and CDR2 as FQGNSA. Trimming pared 0 bases from V and 3 bases from J, leaving 9 bases between. The CDR3 bases are TGTGCCAGCAGCTTAGCCCGACAGAACAATCAGCCCCAGCATTTT. Translating gives CASSLARQNNQPQHF.

This chain connects TRBV28 to TRBJ2-1; 7 bases align to TRBD2. V was clipped by 8 bases and J by 1 base; unmatched bases: 8. The CDR3 contains 15 residues. Germline lookup yields CDR1 MDHEN and CDR2 SYDVKM. The CDR3 coding sequence is TGTGCCAGCGCCGGGAGCGGGACGTCCTACAATGAGCAGTTCTTC. Its protein product is CASAGSGTSYNEQFF.

The V call is TRBV7-2, the J call TRBJ1-1, with a possible D match to TRBD1 (6 bases). CDR1 and CDR2 (germline): SGHTA, FQGNSA. V dropped 3 bases and J dropped 1 base, with 12 bases sitting between them. This CDR3 comprises 15 residues. CDR3 DNA sequence: TGTGCCAGCAGCTTGTTGACAGGAGAGAACACTGAAGCTTTCTTT. Protein product: CASSLLTGENTEAFF.

The chain joins TRBV28 to TRBJ1-4; 8 bases agree with TRBD1. After removal of 2 bases from V and 8 bases from J, the junction contained 10 bases not matched to a gene. The CDR3 extends over 16 amino acids. Germline CDR1 reads MDHEN; CDR2 reads SYDVKM. The CDR3 sequence is CASSLMGQEIEEKLFF. The DNA of the CDR3 is TGTGCCAGCAGTTTAATGGGACAGGAGATCGAAGAAAAACTGTTTTTT.

CDR3 coding DNA: TGCGCCAGCAGCCCTGGACCGGAGGCCCAAGAGACCCAGTACTTC. It translates to CASSPGPEAQETQYF. V and J are TRBV5-1 and TRBJ2-5, with D maybe TRBD2 (5 bases). V gave up 4 bases and J gave up 1 base, with 14 bases separating them. CDR3 length: 15 amino acids. In germline, CDR1 is SGHRS, CDR2 YFSETQ.

The chain recombines TRBV19 with TRBJ2-3, with TRBD2 matching over 7 bases. Germline loops: CDR1 LNHDA, CDR2 SQIVND (reference sequence). There are 14 residues in the CDR3. The V segment lost 4 bases and the J segment 2 bases; nucleotides outside the gene matches: 3. CDR3 loop: CASSTGGYTDTQYF. CDR3 in DNA: TGTGCCAGTAGTACGGGGGGATACACAGATACGCAGTATTTT.

The rearrangement links TRBV7-2 to TRBJ2-3; 7 bases are a match to TRBD2. The germline CDR1 and CDR2 sequences are SGHTA and FQGNSA. This CDR3 is built from 15 residues. The J segment lost 4 bases and the V segment lost 1 base, leaving 5 bases of the junction unmatched. The CDR3 spells CASSLDGRYADTQYF. In nucleotides, the CDR3 is TGTGCCAGCAGCTTAGACGGGAGGTACGCAGATACGCAGTATTTT. The complete variable domain, with remaining parts taken from reference TRBV7-2 and TRBJ2-3, reads GAGVSQSPSNKVTEKGKDVELRCDPISGHTALYWYRQSLGQGLEFLIYFQGNSAPDKSGLPSDRFSAERTGGSVSTLTIQRTQQEDSAVYLCASSLDGRYADTQYFGPGTRLTVL.

V and J are TRBV7-2 and TRBJ2-1, with 8 bases that match TRBD1. The CDR3 is 17 residues long. V lost 4 bases, J lost 2 bases, and 10 bases stayed unmatched. In germline, CDR1 is SGHTA, CDR2 FQGNSA. The CDR3 reads CASSYDSGQGPYNEQFF. CDR3 bases: TGTGCCAGCAGCTATGATTCTGGACAGGGCCCCTACAATGAGCAGTTCTTC.

The J gene is TRBJ2-5, the V gene TRBV9; 9 bases map to TRBD1. Germline assignment: CDR1 SGDLS and CDR2 YYNGEE. This CDR3 comprises 16 residues. The ends lost 0 bases at V and 1 base at J; junction bases unmatched: 4. The CDR3 sequence is CASSVETGGGQETQYF. Written as DNA, the CDR3 is TGTGCCAGCAGCGTAGAGACAGGGGGAGGCCAAGAGACCCAGTACTTC.